Presented here are 16 T cell receptor beta chains from one specimen sequenced in a study of shared clonotypes between healthy human individuals (dated by TCRdb to the early 2020s). Library preparation was by the immunoSEQ multiplex PCR assay. Drawn from immuneACCESS, this table holds only the in-frame rearrangements with V and J called that TCRdb kept. Clones are partly lost; checked studies trace under half to an unresolved V gene and leave the rest unexplained. The sample profile shows around 2.1 million clones; about 93% of them were found once. The ten largest make up roughly 1.7% of the sample. For the CD8 naive samples, CD45RO-negative cells were positively selected for CCR7, yielding a CD45RA+CCR7+ population from which TemRA cells were excluded. The sequenced sample consisted of naive CD8+ T cells from PBMCs. In the paper's terms, the cell subset or site label means: CD45RA+CCR7+. The receptors shown here come from a man aged 18 to 30 in good health. Some clones in this sample may be carry-over from other donors' samples.

This clone came up once. V and J are TRBV27 and TRBJ2-1, with D unresolved. V was cut by 5 bases and J by 1 base, with 6 bases left in between. This CDR3 is 13 amino acids long. Per germline, CDR1 MNHEY and CDR2 SMNVEV (reference sequence). The CDR3 coding sequence is TGTGCCAGCAGTGTTGTTTCCTACAATGAGCAGTTCTTC. It yields the protein CASSVVSYNEQFF.

The chain recombines TRBV27 with TRBJ2-7; TRBD2 aligns across 8 bases. The CDR3 is made up of 14 amino acids. Unmatched junction bases numbered 8, after V lost 6 bases and J lost 4 bases. Germline V gene data show CDR1 as MNHEY and CDR2 as SMNVEV (reference sequence). The CDR3 DNA is TGTGCCAGCAGGAGACTAGCGATTCAATACGAGCAGTACTTC. Its translation: CASRRLAIQYEQYF.

The chain combines TRBV5-6 with TRBJ2-7; TRBD2 might be the D (6 bases). V gave up 3 bases and J gave up 4 bases, with 17 bases separating them. Per the germline V gene, CDR1 is SGHDT and CDR2 is YYEEEE. The CDR3 extends over 15 amino acids. CDR3 in DNA: TGTGCCAGCAGCTGGGGTGATGCCGCGGGATACGAGCAGTACTTC. Its translation: CASSWGDAAGYEQYF. The variable domain in full, with the rest retrieved from reference TRBV5-6 and TRBJ2-7, is DAGVTQSPTHLIKTRGQQVTLRCSPKSGHDTVSWYQQALGQGPQFIFQYYEEEERQRGNFPDRFSGHQFPNYSSELNVNALLLGDSALYLCASSWGDAAGYEQYFGPGTRLTVT.

DNA of the CDR3: TGTGCCACCAGCGCCCGGGTTGCCGATGGAAACACCATATATTTT. This encodes CATSARVADGNTIYF. The chain employs TRBV15 and TRBJ1-3; unclear D gene. CDR1 and CDR2 (germline): LNHNV, YYDKDF (reference sequence). V was pared by 5 bases and J by 3 bases, with 14 bases between. This CDR3 has 15 amino acids.

The V gene is TRBV28, the J gene TRBJ2-5; D is possibly TRBD1 (6 bases). In germline, CDR1 is MDHEN, CDR2 SYDVKM. The CDR3 spans 14 residues. The germline V and J ends were trimmed by 6 bases and 2 bases, with 13 bases remaining between them. The CDR3 is CASSFRGPQETQYF. The CDR3 region has the DNA TGTGCCAGCAGCTTCAGGGGACCTCAAGAGACCCAGTACTTC.

The chain uses TRBV12-5 and TRBJ2-5; a weak D match, TRBD1 (5 bases). Germline values: CDR1 LGHNT, CDR2 FRNRAP. The CDR3 runs 13 residues. Trimming took 2 bases from V and 5 from J, leaving 9 bases between them. Here the CDR3 reads CASGLQGWETQYF. The CDR3 region has the DNA TGTGCTAGTGGTTTGCAGGGATGGGAGACCCAGTACTTC. The variable domain in full, completed from reference TRBV12-5 and TRBJ2-5, reads DARVTQTPRHKVTEMGQEVTMRCQPILGHNTVFWYRQTMMQGLELLAYFRNRAPLDDSGMPKDRFSAEMPDATLATLKIQPSEPRDSAVYFCASGLQGWETQYFGPGTRLLVL.

The rearrangement uses TRBV10-3 and TRBJ1-2; TRBD1 aligns across 8 bases. There are 14 residues in the CDR3. Germline-derived CDR1 and CDR2 are ENHRY and SYGVKD. J gave up 4 bases and V 5 bases, and 6 bases lay outside the gene matches. CDR3 in DNA: TGTGCCATCAGTAACCCGGGACAGGCCTATGGCTACACCTTC. It codes for CAISNPGQAYGYTF.

The sample holds a few counts of this clone. This specimen includes other DNA sequences encoding the same CDR3. The V and J genes are TRBV29-1 and TRBJ1-1, with D perhaps TRBD1 (5 bases). The CDR3 consists of 11 residues. CDR1 is SQVTM and CDR2 is ANQGSEA in the germline V gene. V was cut by 5 bases and J by 4 bases, with 8 bases left in between. This CDR3 is CSVLGGTEAFF. The CDR3 DNA is TGCAGCGTTCTTGGGGGCACTGAAGCTTTCTTT.

The chain carries TRBV7-3 and TRBJ2-3, with a weak D call TRBD2 (6 bases). The CDR3 is 17 amino acids. Trimming pared 5 bases from V and 4 bases from J, leaving 22 bases between. CDR1 SGHTA and CDR2 FQGTGA come from the germline V gene. The CDR3 is CASSPKGSGGVPDTQYF. CDR3 DNA: TGTGCCAGCAGCCCGAAGGGGTCCGGCGGGGTCCCAGATACGCAGTATTTT.

The gene calls are TRBV9 and TRBJ2-1; tentative D call: TRBD2 (5 bases). The CDR3 contains 16 residues. Germline CDR1 is SGDLS and CDR2 is YYNGEE. The germline V and J ends were trimmed by 3 bases and 4 bases, with 17 bases remaining between them. The CDR3 reads CASSASSGASYNEQFF. DNA of the CDR3: TGTGCCAGCAGCGCTTCGAGCGGAGCCAGTTACAATGAGCAGTTCTTC.

The rearrangement uses TRBV29-1 and TRBJ2-7; 7 bases map to TRBD2. The CDR3 length is 13 residues. The V gene end was trimmed by 6 bases and the J gene end by 2 bases; junction bases not matched to a gene: 7. Germline V gene lookup returns CDR1 SQVTM and CDR2 ANQGSEA. DNA for the CDR3: TGCAGCGTGGAGCGGGAAGGTCCCTACGAGCAGTACTTC. This codes for CSVEREGPYEQYF.

The V and J genes are TRBV4-1 and TRBJ2-7, with D hard to call. The CDR3 spans 15 residues. Trimming shortened V by 1 base and J by 0 bases, and 10 bases separated the two germline ends. CDR1 is MGHRA, CDR2 YSYEKL, per germline. CDR3 protein: CASSQVVVSSYEQYF. The CDR3 bases are TGCGCCAGCAGCCAAGTGGTAGTCAGCTCCTACGAGCAGTACTTC.

The rearrangement uses TRBV5-4 and TRBJ2-1, with 10 bases identical to TRBD1. CDR3 length equals 16 residues. The trim removed 2 bases at V and 3 bases at J, leaving 5 bases unmatched. In germline, CDR1 is SGHNT, CDR2 YYREEE (reference sequence). The CDR3 sequence is CASSFGDRGHYNEQFF. Here the CDR3 DNA reads TGTGCCAGCAGCTTTGGGGACAGGGGTCACTACAATGAGCAGTTCTTC.

The chain combines TRBV27 with TRBJ2-3; 8 nucleotides match TRBD2. This CDR3 comprises 15 residues. The germline V gene encodes CDR1 MNHEY and CDR2 SMNVEV (reference sequence). J gave up 4 bases and V 2 bases, and 5 bases lay outside the gene matches. The DNA for the CDR3 is TGTGCCAGCAGTTTAGCCAGCGGGAGTCCAGATACGCAGTATTTT. This translates into CASSLASGSPDTQYF.

The V and J genes are TRBV5-6 and TRBJ2-1; 7 bases match TRBD2. Trimming removed 7 bases from V and 1 base from J; junction bases left unmatched: 8. This CDR3 spans 15 amino acids. Germline V CDR1 and CDR2: SGHDT, YYEEEE. CDR3 sequence reads: CASGGRGVSYNEQFF. The CDR3 DNA sequence: TGTGCCAGCGGAGGGAGGGGCGTGTCCTACAATGAGCAGTTCTTC.

The V call is TRBV19, the J call TRBJ2-2; the D is unclear. The CDR3 length is 14 residues. The V gene's germline CDR1 is LNHDA and CDR2 SQIVND (reference sequence). Deletions cut 2 bases from V and 7 bases from J, with 11 bases between. The CDR3 nucleotides are TGTGCCAGTAGTATAATGGAGTTCGACGGGGAGCTGTTTTTT. It translates to CASSIMEFDGELFF.